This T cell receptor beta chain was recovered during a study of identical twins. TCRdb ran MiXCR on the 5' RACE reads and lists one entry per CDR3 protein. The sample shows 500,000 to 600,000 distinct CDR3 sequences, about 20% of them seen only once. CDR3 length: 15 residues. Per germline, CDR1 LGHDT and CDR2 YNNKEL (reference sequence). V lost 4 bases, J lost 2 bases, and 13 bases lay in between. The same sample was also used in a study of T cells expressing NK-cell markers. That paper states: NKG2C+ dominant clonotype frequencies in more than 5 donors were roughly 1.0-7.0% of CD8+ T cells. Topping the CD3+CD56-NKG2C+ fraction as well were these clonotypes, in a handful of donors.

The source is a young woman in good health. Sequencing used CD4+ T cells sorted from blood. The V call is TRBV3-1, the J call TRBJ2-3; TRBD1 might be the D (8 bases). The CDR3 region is CASSPTGGVTDTQYF. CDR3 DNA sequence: TGTGCCAGCAGCCCAACAGGGGGGGTCACAGATACGCAGTATTTT.